A single sample gave rise to the 29 T cell receptor beta chains below, sequenced in a study of CD8 T cells in Susac syndrome (dated by TCRdb to the late 2010s). Libraries came from the immunoSEQ multiplex PCR assay. RNA was extracted using the RNeasy kit, and about 0.45 to 1 microgram was reverse transcribed with random hexamers. Clones were called with MiXCR by TCRdb after fastp trimmed the public reads at Q25, and only in-frame beta chains were retained. For every CDR3 protein sequence, its rows merge into one entry that carries the most common genes and DNA. The sample table contains 250,000 to 300,000 distinct CDR3 sequences; only one count was recorded for around nine tenths of them. The ten largest make up around 0.2% of the sample. The sequenced sample was CD8+ T cells from PBMCs. The origin of the receptors is a human donor with multiple sclerosis.

The chain carries TRBV4-2 and TRBJ2-1, with TRBD2 as a possible D gene (6 bases). The CDR3 contains 18 residues. Per the germline V gene, CDR1 is LGHNA and CDR2 is YNFKEQ. V shed 0 bases and J shed 4 bases, with 19 bases lying between them. The CDR3 nucleotides read TGTGCCAGCAGCCAAGATCCCCCCCGGCTAGCGCCTTACAATGAGCAGTTCTTC. It encodes CASSQDPPRLAPYNEQFF.

V gene TRBV7-9 combines with J gene TRBJ2-7, with D possibly TRBD1 on 6 matching bases. Trimming took off 6 bases at V and 6 bases at J, with 15 bases between the two ends. Germline loops: CDR1 SEHNR, CDR2 FQNEAQ (reference sequence). This CDR3 region has 13 residues. CDR3 in DNA: TGTGCCAGCAGACCCCCAGGGGCGGGCGAGCAGTACTTC. Residues: CASRPPGAGEQYF.

The J gene is TRBJ2-1, the V gene TRBV6-2 or TRBV6-3; 12 positions match TRBD2. With 4 bases clipped from V and 6 bases from J, the junction kept 19 bases outside the gene matches. Germline CDR1 MNHEY, CDR2 SVGEGT. The CDR3 loop spans 20 amino acids. CDR3 loop: CASSSPGLPTSGRKTNEQFF. In nucleotides, the CDR3 is TGTGCCAGCAGTTCCCCCGGACTCCCCACTAGCGGGAGGAAGACCAATGAGCAGTTCTTC.

The chain links TRBV19 to TRBJ2-7; 9 bases align to TRBD1. The CDR3 loop spans 15 amino acids. V shed 3 bases and J 2 bases; nucleotides not matched to a gene: 5. The germline V gene encodes CDR1 LNHDA and CDR2 SQIVND (reference sequence). For the CDR3, the DNA is TGTGCCAGTAGTATGGGACAGGGTGGTGCCTACGAGCAGTACTTC. It specifies CASSMGQGGAYEQYF.

CDR3 DNA: TGCAGTGCTAGCCTAGCGGGAGGGGACCCAGGTACGCAGTATTTT. It yields the protein CSASLAGGDPGTQYF. The chain carries TRBV20-1 and TRBJ2-3; 12 nucleotides line up with TRBD2. The junction had 9 bases not matched to a gene; V was cut back by 3 bases and J by 8 bases. This CDR3 spans 15 amino acids. The germline CDR1 and CDR2 sequences are DFQATT and SNEGSKA (reference sequence).

The V call is TRBV27, the J call TRBJ1-4; D may be TRBD1 (6 bases). Looked up from germline, CDR1 is MNHEY and CDR2 is SMNVEV (reference sequence). V dropped 0 bases and J dropped 5 bases, with 16 bases sitting between them. The CDR3 has 17 residues. The DNA of the CDR3 is TGTGCCAGCAGTTTATCAATCATACAGGGATTAAATGAAAAACTGTTTTTT. It encodes CASSLSIIQGLNEKLFF.

In this sample, this clonotype turned up once. V and J are TRBV28 and TRBJ2-3; a possible D gene is TRBD2 (5 bases). The CDR3 is made up of 16 amino acids. V lost 6 bases, J lost 7 bases, and 23 bases lay in between. Germline V CDR1 and CDR2: MDHEN, SYDVKM. The CDR3 loop reads CASSRFSASEINTQYF. CDR3 coding DNA: TGTGCCAGCAGCAGATTTAGCGCTTCTGAGATCAATACGCAGTATTTT.

The gene calls are TRBV19 and TRBJ1-5; TRBD1 agrees at 7 bases. Germline trimming cut 9 bases from V and 1 base from J; bases unmatched to any gene: 9. CDR1 LNHDA and CDR2 SQIVND come from the germline V gene (reference sequence). The CDR3 is 15 amino acids. The CDR3 region is CASRTFRGSNQPQHF. CDR3 DNA: TGTGCCAGCCGGACCTTCAGGGGGAGCAATCAGCCCCAGCATTTT.

This clonotype was counted once. The rearrangement joins TRBV12-3 or TRBV12-4 to TRBJ1-5; D unclear. Trimming left V 1 base short and J 8 bases short, with 12 bases between. The CDR3 runs to 14 residues. The CDR3 DNA is TGTGCCAGCAGTTTAGACAGCCGCGAGGAGCCCCAGCATTTT. Its protein is CASSLDSREEPQHF.

This chain joins TRBV5-4 and TRBJ2-5; TRBD2 aligns across 10 bases. This CDR3 spans 15 amino acids. Losses at the gene ends were 1 base for V and 5 bases for J; bases not matched to a gene: 5. The V gene's germline CDR1 is SGHNT and CDR2 YYREEE (reference sequence). In nucleotides, the CDR3 is TGTGCCAGCAGCTTGCTAGCGGGGGTTTGGGAGACCCAGTACTTC. Its protein is CASSLLAGVWETQYF.

The chain joins TRBV6-4 to TRBJ2-1, with 9 bases aligning to TRBD1. Germline V lookup: CDR1 MRHNA, CDR2 SNTAGT. J was trimmed by 6 bases and V by 0 bases; bases with no gene match: 0. CDR3 length equals 14 residues. The CDR3 sequence is CASSDSTGGNEQFF. Written as DNA, the CDR3 is TGTGCCAGCAGTGACTCGACAGGGGGCAATGAGCAGTTCTTC.

The gene calls are TRBV20-1 and TRBJ2-7; 7 nucleotides agree with TRBD2. Germline V CDR1 and CDR2: DFQATT, SNEGSKA (reference sequence). CDR3 length equals 15 residues. V lost 0 bases to trimming and J lost 4 bases; unmatched junction nucleotides: 9. The CDR3 bases are TGCAGTGCTAGAGATAGGGCGGGAGCCCCATACGAGCAGTACTTC. This encodes CSARDRAGAPYEQYF.

The chain recombines TRBV14 with TRBJ2-7, with D maybe TRBD2 (6 bases). V was pared by 4 bases and J by 10 bases, with 11 bases between. The CDR3 loop spans 11 amino acids. CDR1 is SGHDN and CDR2 is FVKESK in the germline V gene. The CDR3 DNA reads TGTGCCAGCAGCCCCGGACTATACCAGTACTTC. Translating gives CASSPGLYQYF.

The chain recombines TRBV3-1 with TRBJ2-7; D is unclear. Germline V gives CDR1 LGHDT, CDR2 YNNKEL (reference sequence). V was shortened by 0 bases and J by 6 bases, with 3 bases between the two germline ends. CDR3 length: 11 amino acids. CDR3 DNA sequence: TGTGCCAGCAGCCAAGAAGGCGAGCAGTACTTC. It specifies CASSQEGEQYF.

There are a few counts of this clonotype. The J gene is TRBJ1-1, the V gene TRBV7-2; perhaps TRBD1 as D (6 bases). There are 13 residues in the CDR3. Trimming took 5 bases from V and 4 from J, leaving 11 bases between them. Germline lookup yields CDR1 SGHTA and CDR2 FQGNSA. In DNA form, the CDR3 reads TGTGCCAGCAGCCCAACAGGGAGCACTGAAGCTTTCTTT. It is translated as CASSPTGSTEAFF.

The J gene is TRBJ2-3, the V gene TRBV7-9; tentatively, D is TRBD1 (6 bases). The CDR3 totals 14 residues. Trimming shortened V by 1 base and J by 5 bases, and 10 bases separated the two germline ends. CDR1 and CDR2 (germline): SEHNR, FQNEAQ (reference sequence). CDR3 sequence (DNA): TGTGCCAGCAGCTTAGGAGGGGGTGGAGATACGCAGTATTTT. Its translation: CASSLGGGGDTQYF.

This chain joins TRBV9 and TRBJ2-5, with D perhaps TRBD2 (6 bases). The V end was cut by 3 bases, the J end by 5 bases, with 17 bases between. CDR1 and CDR2 (germline): SGDLS, YYNGEE. The CDR3 spans 15 residues. This CDR3 is CASSGTTGLLETQYF. Written as DNA, the CDR3 is TGTGCCAGCAGCGGGACTACCGGCCTACTTGAGACCCAGTACTTC.

The chain joins TRBV4-1 to TRBJ2-7; TRBD1 might be the D (5 bases). The CDR3 has 15 amino acids. CDR1 is MGHRA, CDR2 YSYEKL, per germline. V lost 5 bases, J lost 2 bases, and 16 bases lay in between. As DNA, the CDR3 is TGCGCCAGCAGCTACCTTGTTCAAGGGGCCTACGAGCAGTACTTC. It encodes CASSYLVQGAYEQYF.

This clonotype was recorded only once. This chain links TRBV5-4 with TRBJ1-2, with D maybe TRBD1 (5 bases). The length of the CDR3 is 14 residues. The V end was cut by 0 bases, the J end by 7 bases, with 13 bases between. CDR1 and CDR2 (germline): SGHNT, YYREEE (reference sequence). Here the CDR3 reads CASSLETGGFGYTF. DNA for the CDR3: TGTGCCAGCAGCTTGGAAACAGGCGGCTTTGGCTACACCTTC.

The CDR3 region is CASSPKGLAGGNEQFF. For the CDR3, the DNA is TGTGCCAGCAGTCCTAAGGGACTAGCGGGAGGCAATGAGCAGTTCTTC. This sequence joins TRBV12-3 or TRBV12-4 and TRBJ2-1; 15 nucleotides line up with TRBD2. CDR3 size: 16 residues. With 5 bases clipped from V and 6 bases from J, the junction kept 5 bases outside the gene matches.

This clonotype showed up just a few times. The J gene is TRBJ2-3, the V gene TRBV7-2, with D perhaps assigned TRBD1 or TRBD2 (5 bases each). The CDR3 sequence is 17 residues long. Germline CDR1 reads SGHTA; CDR2 reads FQGNSA. The V and J ends lost 4 bases and 4 bases respectively, with 21 bases between them. Here the CDR3 reads CASSSKPRPGRSDTQYF. In DNA form, the CDR3 reads TGTGCCAGCAGCTCAAAACCTCGGCCGGGACGATCAGATACGCAGTATTTT.

The count of this clonotype is one. This chain links TRBV7-9 with TRBJ1-2, with D perhaps TRBD1 (5 bases). Germline CDR1 reads SEHNR; CDR2 reads FQNEAQ (reference sequence). The CDR3 extends over 14 amino acids. Trimming left V 2 bases short and J 11 bases short, with 18 bases between. This CDR3 is CASSLQERQGSYTF. DNA of the CDR3: TGTGCCAGCAGCTTACAGGAACGGCAGGGATCTTACACCTTC.

The chain couples TRBV27 to TRBJ2-2; weak D call: TRBD2 (6 bases). CDR1 is MNHEY and CDR2 is SMNVEV in the germline V gene (reference sequence). Trimming shortened V by 2 bases and J by 6 bases, and 10 bases separated the two germline ends. The CDR3 is made up of 14 amino acids. The CDR3 coding sequence is TGTGCCAGCAGTTTACCGGGGACTCCCGGGGAGCTGTTTTTT. Translated: CASSLPGTPGELFF.

The genes are TRBV19 and TRBJ1-5; D possibly corresponds to TRBD1 (5 bases). CDR1 is LNHDA and CDR2 is SQIVND in the germline V gene (reference sequence). This CDR3 comprises 16 residues. V was cut by 4 bases and J by 3 bases, with 16 bases left in between. The CDR3 region has the DNA TGTGCCAGTAGTACCTCCGAGGGGTGGGTCAATCAGCCCCAGCATTTT. Translating it yields CASSTSEGWVNQPQHF.

The DNA of the CDR3 is TGTGCCAGCAGTTTAGGAAGCGGGGACACCGGGGAGCTGTTTTTT. Residues: CASSLGSGDTGELFF. The J gene is TRBJ2-2, the V gene TRBV27, with 7 bases matching TRBD2. The CDR3 has 15 amino acids. Trimming took 2 bases from V and 3 from J; bases not matched to a gene: 3. CDR1 and CDR2 (germline): MNHEY, SMNVEV (reference sequence).

The chain employs TRBV6-2 or TRBV6-3 and TRBJ2-7, with D maybe TRBD2 (5 bases). The CDR3 extends over 14 amino acids. V lost 0 bases, J lost 2 bases, and 8 bases lay in between. Germline lookup yields CDR1 MNHEY and CDR2 SVGEGT. CDR3 loop: CASSYSIGTYEQYF. The CDR3 DNA sequence: TGTGCCAGCAGTTACTCAATCGGGACCTACGAGCAGTACTTC.

The rearrangement uses TRBV28 and TRBJ1-4; the D gene is possibly TRBD1 (5 bases). This CDR3 has 15 residues. Trimming shortened V by 6 bases and J by 0 bases, and 11 bases separated the two germline ends. Germline-derived CDR1 and CDR2 are MDHEN and SYDVKM. The CDR3 is CASSQGVATNEKLFF. The CDR3 nucleotides are TGTGCCAGCAGCCAGGGTGTCGCAACTAATGAAAAACTGTTTTTT.

J is TRBJ2-7 and V is TRBV30; D is perhaps TRBD1 (5 bases). V was clipped by 2 bases and J by 0 bases, with 11 bases between them. Germline lookup yields CDR1 GTSNPN and CDR2 SVGIG (reference sequence). This CDR3 spans 14 amino acids. The DNA for the CDR3 is TGTGCCTGGAGTAGGGGTTCCAGCTCCTACGAGCAGTACTTC. Translated: CAWSRGSSSYEQYF.

The chain links TRBV7-8 to TRBJ2-1, with D unresolved. The CDR3 covers 15 residues. The germline CDR1 and CDR2 sequences are SGHVS and FQNEAQ. The V gene lost 3 bases and the J gene lost 4 bases, with 13 bases spanning the gap. CDR3 sequence (DNA): TGTGCCAGCAGCTTCCTGCGGAACGAATACAATGAGCAGTTCTTC. Translated: CASSFLRNEYNEQFF. The full variable domain, rest sourced from reference TRBV7-8 and TRBJ2-1, is GAGVSQSPRYKVAKRGQDVALRCDPISGHVSLFWYQQALGQGPEFLTYFQNEAQLDKSGLPSDRFFAERPEGSVSTLKIQRTQQEDSAVYLCASSFLRNEYNEQFFGPGTRLTVL.